These 11 T cell receptor beta chains share one sample of origin, sequenced in a study of siplizumab effects on memory and regulatory T cells. Repertoires were generated with immunoSEQ multiplex PCR, while TCRdb's copy carries only in-frame clones and drops some. The sample holds 55,000 to 65,000 clones, less than 98% seen once. The sample was naive CD8+ T cells sorted from blood. The receptors come from a human donor in good health.

In this sample, this clone turned up once. The genes are TRBV25-1 and TRBJ1-1; D not resolved. CDR3 length: 12 amino acids. V was clipped by 0 bases and J by 5 bases, with 4 bases between them. The germline V gene has CDR1 MGHDK and CDR2 SYGVNS. CDR3 DNA sequence: TGTGCCAGCAGTGAATATGGAACTGAAGCTTTCTTT. Protein: CASSEYGTEAFF.

The CDR3 nucleotides read TGTGCCAGCAGCGTAGAGAAAGCCAGGGATGGCTACACCTTC. Its protein is CASSVEKARDGYTF. This chain uses TRBV9 with TRBJ1-2; tentative D call: TRBD1 (5 bases). V shed 0 bases and J shed 6 bases, with 12 bases lying between them. The germline V gene encodes CDR1 SGDLS and CDR2 YYNGEE. CDR3 length equals 14 residues.

V gene TRBV2 combines with J gene TRBJ1-5; D not certain. Germline V gene sequence: CDR1 SNHLY, CDR2 FYNNEI. This CDR3 comprises 14 residues. Trimming stripped 6 bases from V and 4 bases from J, with 13 bases between. For the CDR3, the DNA is TGTGCCAGCAGGGCGGGTACAGTGAATCAGCCCCAGCATTTT. Translated: CASRAGTVNQPQHF.

This clone appeared a single time. The rearrangement joins TRBV2 to TRBJ2-7; D ambiguous. The germline V gene has CDR1 SNHLY and CDR2 FYNNEI. The CDR3 length is 14 residues. Trimming removed 2 bases at V and 7 bases at J, with 15 bases between. For the CDR3, the DNA is TGTGCCAGCAGTGAAATTCCCTCGGTGCGAGAGCAGTACTTC. Its protein product is CASSEIPSVREQYF.

This chain joins TRBV29-1 and TRBJ2-2, with a weak D call TRBD1 (5 bases). Trimming removed 5 bases from V and 6 bases from J, with 7 bases in between. The CDR3 extends over 11 amino acids. From germline, CDR1 is SQVTM and CDR2 ANQGSEA. CDR3 sequence (DNA): TGCAGCGTTCAAGGGGCCGGGGAGCTGTTTTTT. The encoded protein is CSVQGAGELFF.

The V call is TRBV28, the J call TRBJ2-7, with 7 bases fitting TRBD2. V was pared by 2 bases and J by 7 bases, with 5 bases of the junction left unmatched. Germline V gives CDR1 MDHEN, CDR2 SYDVKM. This CDR3 contains 13 residues. CDR3 protein: CASSLQGGREQYF. The CDR3, as DNA: TGTGCCAGCAGTTTACAGGGCGGGAGAGAGCAGTACTTC.

The chain has TRBV19 and TRBJ2-7, with TRBD1 matching 7 bases. The trim removed 6 bases at V and 5 bases at J, leaving 4 bases unmatched. The CDR3 loop spans 12 amino acids. Looked up from germline, CDR1 is LNHDA and CDR2 is SQIVND (reference sequence). This chain's CDR3 is CASRDRANEQYF. The CDR3 DNA follows: TGTGCCAGTAGAGACAGGGCCAACGAGCAGTACTTC.

The chain is built from TRBV6-1 and TRBJ1-1, with D unresolved. V dropped 3 bases and J dropped 3 bases, with 8 bases sitting between them. CDR3 length: 13 residues. Germline CDR1 is MNHNS and CDR2 is SASEGT. The CDR3 DNA is TGTGCCAGCAGTGAGCACAGATACACTGAAGCTTTCTTT. It encodes CASSEHRYTEAFF.

The chain employs TRBV9 and TRBJ2-2; 9 bases map to TRBD2. The CDR3 runs to 18 residues. Germline V gene sequence: CDR1 SGDLS, CDR2 YYNGEE. V dropped 4 bases and J dropped 5; count of bases not matched to a gene: 15. Written as DNA, the CDR3 is TGTGCCAGCAGCCCAGGACTAGCGACGACTACGAGGACCGGGGAGCTGTTTTTT. It encodes CASSPGLATTTRTGELFF. Using reference TRBV9 and TRBJ2-2 for the parts outside the CDR3, the full variable domain is DSGVTQTPKHLITATGQRVTLRCSPRSGDLSVYWYQQSLDQGLQFLIQYYNGEERAKGNILERFSAQQFPDLHSELNLSSLELGDSALYFCASSPGLATTTRTGELFFGEGSRLTVL.

V usage is TRBV29-1 and J usage is TRBJ2-1; D not resolved. Looked up from germline, CDR1 is SQVTM and CDR2 is ANQGSEA. Trimming stripped 0 bases from V and 8 bases from J, with 5 bases between. The CDR3 totals 11 residues. The CDR3 DNA sequence: TGCAGCGTTGAAGAGGGCTATGAGCAGTTCTTC. The encoded protein is CSVEEGYEQFF.

The V call is TRBV27, the J call TRBJ2-2; possible D gene TRBD1, 6 bases. The V end was cut by 4 bases, the J end by 3 bases, with 12 bases between. The CDR3 is made up of 15 amino acids. Germline values: CDR1 MNHEY, CDR2 SMNVEV (reference sequence). The CDR3 nucleotides are TGTGCCAGCAGTTCCTATCAGGGGTACACCGGGGAGCTGTTTTTT. This codes for CASSSYQGYTGELFF.